The present T cell receptor (beta chain) was sequenced within a study of T cells in Graves' hyperthyroidism and ophthalmopathy (dated by TCRdb to the late 2010s). Study-wide context: Peripheral blood samples were taken at the time of initial diagnosis, prior to any treatment. TCR V-J signatures able to tell the groups apart were searched for in a discovery cohort of 100 patients, of whom around 43 had Graves' ophthalmopathy and roughly 59 had stable Graves' hyperthyroidism. Prospective prediction of ophthalmopathy was tested in an independent validation cohort consisting of fewer than 20 hyperthyroidism patients and over 15 patients who later progressed to ophthalmopathy. For training and testing, the 100 patients in the discovery cohort were randomly divided in a 7:3 ratio. Thyroid tissue and blood T-cell repertoires from more than 5 Graves' hyperthyroidism patients were also compared in the study. Once sampling was done, hyperthyroidism patients were given methimazole at a starting dose of 30 mg daily, whereas ophthalmopathy patients were given high-dose intravenous methylprednisolone. According to the paper, TCR Vbeta CDR3 sequencing was carried out on more than 120 peripheral blood samples, which came from over 40 ophthalmopathy, around 74 hyperthyroidism and approximately 17 progressor patients.

A patient counted as having stable Graves' hyperthyroidism if no progression to ophthalmopathy occurred over 18 months of follow-up. Hyperthyroidism patients were newly diagnosed, with disease duration under 2 months, and aged 18 to 65 years. The study excluded patients with uncontrolled infections, other autoimmune diseases, pregnancy or lactation. Diagnoses were based on clinical symptoms, serum thyroxine and TRAb, thyroid ultrasound and orbital computed tomography. Ficoll-Paque density gradient centrifugation was used to isolate PBMCs from about 9.4 ml of fresh peripheral blood. Trizol reagent was used to extract total RNA, and RNA quality was then checked on an Agilent 2100 Bioanalyzer. The TCR beta CDR3 regions were amplified from RNA transcripts. A first-round RT-PCR of the TCR CDR3 used the HTBI primer set with the Qiagen OneStep RT-PCR kit. Libraries were constructed in a second round of multiplex PCR, after which size selection and purification were performed. Paired-end sequencing of the libraries was performed with 100 bp reads on an Illumina HiSeq2000. The paper's processing steps were these. SOAPnuke was used to process the raw data, with reads discarded if the reads contained adapters or uncalled bases, had a mean Phred below 15, or lacked an exact constant-primer or identifier match. High-quality paired reads were merged using COPE v1.2.5, and each unique nucleotide sequence was defined as a clonotype. MiTCR v1.1 was used to align clonotypes to the IMGT TRBV, TRBD and TRBJ reference segments. Analysis was restricted to V-J combinations with a frequency above 0.0001, which covered about 99% of repertoires. The TCS score was defined as F50 (clonal expansion) divided by E x V (chaos), with BLOSUM62-based TCRdist calculated between CDR3 peptides within each V-J. Welch's t-statistics and random forest reduced roughly 540 V-J features to 10 to 15, which were used in a naive Bayes classifier (R e1071). The public reads were reanalyzed by TCRdb: fastp trimming at Q25, MiXCR alignment, in-frame beta chains only. Identical CDR3 protein sequences are pooled into one entry, listed with their most common genes and DNA. The V and J calls were determined by TCRdb, not by the authors. The sample contains some 270,000 distinct CDR3 sequences, roughly 13% of them found a single time. The ten largest clones represent 7.9% of the sample.

Results the study describes overall, beyond this receptor: No statistical method was used to fix the sample size in advance, and group allocation was not hidden from the investigators. A model built on a 13 V-J signature distinguished ophthalmopathy from stable hyperthyroidism, reaching roughly 88% sensitivity and around 81% specificity in cross-validation and 80%/75% in testing. Most expanded thyroid clonotypes (frequency above 0.001) were also detected in blood, a finding suggesting that blood repertoires may reflect thyroid immune responses. During validation, the model predicted progression to ophthalmopathy a median of around 6 months ahead of onset, with 70.59% sensitivity and 72.22% specificity.

This clonotype appeared many times. Its antigen has not been determined. No qualities accompany the bases; no much larger clone lies one base away. The material sequenced was blood. This clonotype originated in a woman in her thirties or forties with Graves' hyperthyroidism.

The DNA sequence follows: TGTGCCAGCAGTCGCGGGGCTTATAGCAATCAGCCCCAGCATTTT. Its protein is CASSRGAYSNQPQHF. The chain is encoded by TRBV6-1 joined to TRBJ1-5; TRBD1 is a weak D gene call, 5 bases matching. According to the germline V gene, CDR1 reads MNHNS and CDR2 reads SASEGT. Inclusive of the bounding cysteine and phenylalanine, the CDR3 is 15 residues long. CDR3 DNA is the only sequence kept; it has 45 bases, read in frame from the first base. The trim is 5 bases for V and 0 bases for J, with a gap of 11 bases between the germline ends.